This T cell receptor (beta chain) emerged from a study of T cells after yellow fever vaccination. Germline V gives CDR1 SGHNT, CDR2 YYREEE (reference sequence). This CDR3 contains 16 residues. This clonotype turned up a few times. The junction shows a germline mismatch at one end, possibly a read error. TCRdb re-analysed the 5' RACE reads in MiXCR, keeping a single row per CDR3 protein. The data contain approximately 510,000 distinct CDR3 sequences, about a fifth of them singletons. The specimen was PBMCs, collected roughly 20 days after the first yellow fever vaccination. The rearrangement links TRBV5-4 to TRBJ1-6; D may be TRBD1 (6 bases). The clonotype comes from a man between 18 and 35 years old who received the YFV17D yellow fever vaccine. The CDR3 spells CAISAGQGTTLTPLHF. The CDR3 DNA reads TGTGCCATCAGCGCTGGGCAGGGGACCACATTGACACCCCTCCACTTT.